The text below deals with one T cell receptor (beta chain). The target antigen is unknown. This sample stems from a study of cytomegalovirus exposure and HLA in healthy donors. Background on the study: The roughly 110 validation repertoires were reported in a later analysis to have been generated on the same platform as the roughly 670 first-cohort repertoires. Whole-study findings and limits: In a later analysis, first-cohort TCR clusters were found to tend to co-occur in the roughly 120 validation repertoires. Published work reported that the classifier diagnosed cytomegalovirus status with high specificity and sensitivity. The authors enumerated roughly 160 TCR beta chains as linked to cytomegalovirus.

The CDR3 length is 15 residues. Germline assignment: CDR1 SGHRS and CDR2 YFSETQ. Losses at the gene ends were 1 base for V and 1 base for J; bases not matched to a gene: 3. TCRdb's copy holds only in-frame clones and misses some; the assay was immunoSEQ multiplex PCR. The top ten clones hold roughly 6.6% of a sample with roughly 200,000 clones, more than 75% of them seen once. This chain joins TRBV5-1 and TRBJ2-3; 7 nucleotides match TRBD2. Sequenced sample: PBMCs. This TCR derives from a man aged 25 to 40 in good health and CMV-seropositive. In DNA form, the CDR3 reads TGCGCCAGCAGCTTGTTGGCGGGGGGCACAGATACGCAGTATTTT. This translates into CASSLLAGGTDTQYF. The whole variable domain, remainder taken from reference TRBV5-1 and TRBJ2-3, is KAGVTQTPRYLIKTRGQQVTLSCSPISGHRSVSWYQQTPGQGLQFLFEYFSETQRNKGNFPGRFSGRQFSNSRSEMNVSTLELGDSALYLCASSLLAGGTDTQYFGPGTRLTVL.